This T cell receptor (beta chain) came from a study of cytomegalovirus exposure and HLA in healthy donors. Study background: There were approximately 85 million unique TCRs (from HLA-typed donors) in an early data release.

Points from the study as a whole: 87-base-pair reads could not separate some V segments, including TRBV6-2 and TRBV6-3. The authors reported that TCR beta sequences could predict HLA-A and HLA-B alleles. These predictions were accurate for most subjects in the first cohort. It was shown in a later analysis that HLA-associated TCR beta chains were more clonally expanded than other, equally common chains.

Use of 60 Vbeta and 13 Jbeta primers characterized the PCR. Clones were sequenced by immunoSEQ multiplex PCR, and TCRdb holds only the in-frame ones, with some missing. This sample has approximately 200,000 clones, with around 85% found just once. From germline, CDR1 is KGHSH and CDR2 LQKENI. The CDR3 spans 13 residues. The V and J ends lost 2 bases and 5 bases respectively, with 7 bases between them. For this clone: Its antigen is not identified.

The clonotype originates from a human donor in good health. This chain connects TRBV18 to TRBJ1-5; no firm D call. Source material: PBMCs. CDR3 sequence reads: CASSPMRDQPQHF. In DNA, the CDR3 is TGTGCCAGCTCACCAATGAGGGATCAGCCCCAGCATTTT.